The clone carrying this T cell receptor (beta chain) occurred a few times. Arm-PCR with iRepertoire HTBI primers amplified the CDR3 regions for these TCR beta libraries. TCRdb fed the multiplex PCR reads into MiXCR, producing one record per CDR3 protein. This repertoire shows hundreds of thousands of distinct CDR3 sequences, more than 10% found once; its top ten account for about 8.9%. Trimming pared 4 bases from V and 7 bases from J, leaving 19 bases between. The germline CDR1 and CDR2 sequences are SQVTM and ANQGSEA. The CDR3 runs 15 residues. Sample time point: newly diagnosed GD, antithyroid drugs for less than 3 months. Following extraction of RNA from PBMCs, that RNA was used to make the TCR library. This entry is derived from a study of regulatory T cells in long-lasting Graves disease. These data are also associated with another study on T cells in Graves' hyperthyroidism and ophthalmopathy.

The clonotype originates from a woman in her 30s with Graves disease. The material was peripheral blood mononuclear cells (PBMCs), obtained at new diagnosis, from a patient treated with antithyroid drugs. V gene TRBV29-1 combines with J gene TRBJ2-2; possibly TRBD2 for D (6 bases). In DNA form, the CDR3 reads TGCAGCGTTGGGTTGGCCGGGGGATACATCGGGGAGCTGTTTTTT. Translation gives CSVGLAGGYIGELFF.